This T cell receptor beta chain is drawn from a study of cytomegalovirus exposure and HLA in healthy donors. Findings and limits, study-wide: A few of the chains that were CMV-associated were confirmed in vitro to be specific for CMV antigens. A prior analysis recorded that most TCR beta V segments were productive about 87% or about 30% of the time. Later on, an analysis tied 15,000 to 20,000 TCR beta sequences to HLA alleles at 0.05 false discovery rate.

60 Vbeta and 13 Jbeta primers were used in PCR. Profiling relied on immunoSEQ multiplex PCR, and the TCRdb table lists in-frame clones only, not all of them. The sample holds 80,000 to 130,000 clones, more than 60% seen once. As regards this clone: What it recognizes is unknown.

This CDR3 comprises 14 residues. The V end lost 7 bases, the J end lost 5 bases, and 18 bases lay between the germline ends. From germline, CDR1 is MNHEY and CDR2 SMNVEV (reference sequence). This chain connects TRBV27 to TRBJ2-7; perhaps TRBD2 as D (6 bases). The source of this sequence is a woman aged 18-29 years in good health and CMV-seropositive. The sample consisted of PBMCs. This chain's CDR3 is CASTQAGPSDEQYF. DNA of the CDR3: TGTGCCAGCACCCAAGCGGGCCCATCCGACGAGCAGTACTTC.